The 3 T cell receptor beta chains in this list originate from one sample, sequenced in a study of cytomegalovirus exposure and HLA in healthy donors. TCRdb keeps only in-frame clones here, not all; method: immunoSEQ multiplex PCR. The table lists 65,000 or so clones, 92% of them singletons. Material: PBMCs. All receptors derive from a woman in her late teens or twenties in good health and CMV-seronegative.

The chain combines TRBV6-1 with TRBJ2-3; 9 bases fit TRBD2. V dropped 9 bases and J dropped 5; count of bases not matched to a gene: 6. Germline CDR1 MNHNS, CDR2 SASEGT. The CDR3 has 13 amino acids. DNA of the CDR3: TGTGCCAGTAGACTAGCGGCTCGAGATACGCAGTATTTT. This translates into CASRLAARDTQYF.

In nucleotides, the CDR3 is TGTGCCAGCTCGCAGACTAGGCAAGAGACCCAGTACTTC. Amino acids: CASSQTRQETQYF. The V and J genes are TRBV18 and TRBJ2-5, with D perhaps matching TRBD2 (6 bases). Germline V lookup: CDR1 KGHSH, CDR2 LQKENI. CDR3 length equals 13 residues. Trimming took off 6 bases at V and 2 bases at J, with 10 bases between the two ends.

The chain combines TRBV6-6 with TRBJ1-2; D perhaps matches TRBD1 (5 bases). V was shortened by 6 bases and J by 3 bases, with 17 bases between the two germline ends. Germline V lookup: CDR1 MNHNY, CDR2 SVGAGI (reference sequence). The CDR3 has 15 amino acids. The CDR3 bases are TGTGCCAGCAGCCTAACCAGGGTTGGGGACTATGGCTACACCTTC. This encodes CASSLTRVGDYGYTF.